Sequencing of this TCR beta chain was carried out in a study of T cell responses to AZD1222 COVID-19 vaccine (dated by TCRdb to about 2021). For the study in its entirety: A total of 230 to 250 trial participants underwent TCR sequencing, of whom around 210 had received two doses of AZD1222 and roughly 26 had received two doses of the MenACWY control vaccine. Trial participants were enrolled by age into subgroups of 18-55, 56-69 and 70-plus years, and about 150, 27 and 61 TCR-sequenced participants, respectively, were included in these subgroups.

The CDR3 covers 14 residues, taking in both the cysteine and the phenylalanine. Just the 42-base CDR3 DNA is kept, in frame starting at base 1. The germline V gene specifies SGHRS as CDR1 and YFSETQ as CDR2. V gives up 4 bases and J gives up 4 bases, and the segment between their germline ends measures 14 bases. What the work shows at the level of the full study, not this receptor alone: Epitopes outside the regions mutated in the B.1.351 and B.1.1.7 variants were reportedly recognized by nearly half of the unique spike-specific TCRs. The 56-69-year group was small, and its depth increase did not reach significance, likely because of low power. Participants were mostly white British, with more females than males. The authors suggested clonal diversity may have been underestimated. The whole spike protein was spanned by vaccine-associated CD4 TCRs, and dominant responses were seen in regions 160-218 and 743-854. Because no day 14 peak-response samples were available, repertoires were characterized only after the peak T cell response. Spike-specific TCR breadth and depth rose significantly after two AZD1222 doses compared with day 0 and with MenACWY recipients. Only five to seven AZD1222 recipients were SARS-CoV-2 seropositive at baseline, limiting conclusions about previously exposed vaccinees.

A note on this clone: The target of this receptor is not known. Base-call qualities are not available, and no considerably larger clone is one nucleotide away.

According to the study, the label for this sample's time point signals: baseline before first vaccination. In the paper's terms, the treatment or condition label means: meningococcal conjugate vaccine given as trial control. Vaccinee samples came from UK trials COV001 and COV002, including a single-blind randomized controlled phase 2/3 trial of AZD1222 (ChAdOx1 nCoV-19) in healthy adults. For TCRbeta chain sequencing, PBMC samples from trial participants were taken at day 0 and at day 28 after the second dose. The CDR3 regions of human TCRbeta chains were subjected to immunosequencing. The original methods were these. Repertoire TCRs were matched against a reference library of SARS-CoV-2-specific TCRs generated with the MIRA antigen-specificity platform. Breadth meant the fraction of unique TCRs that were SARS-CoV-2-associated, whereas depth meant the fraction of total T cells that were SARS-CoV-2-associated. Using the MIRA data, each spike-specific TCR was assigned both to the spike region to which the TCR was reactive and to a CD4 or CD8 class. Log10-transformed breadth and depth values were compared by one-way ANOVA with Sidak's multiple comparisons tests. Held by TCRdb, this immuneACCESS table contains in-frame sequences only and omits some clones. Under half of the omission traces to an unresolved V gene where checked; the cause of the rest is unknown. The V and J calls and clone size were taken over from that table, and D and trimming were inferred from the DNA. The sample yields some 87,000 clones; about 90% were counted once. Of the sample, around 5.2% is held by the ten largest clones.

Rearrangement joined TRBV5-1 to TRBJ1-1; matching of 6 bases hints at TRBD1 as the D gene. The source material was peripheral blood, sampled on day 0 of MenACWY control vaccination. This receptor was obtained from an adult in good health. CDR3 sequence: CASSPRTEPTEAFF. The base sequence is TGCGCCAGCAGCCCGCGGACAGAACCCACTGAAGCTTTCTTT. Where the CDR3 stops, the reference TRBV5-1 and TRBJ1-1 genes take over; the full variable domain is KAGVTQTPRYLIKTRGQQVTLSCSPISGHRSVSWYQQTPGQGLQFLFEYFSETQRNKGNFPGRFSGRQFSNSRSEMNVSTLELGDSALYLCASSPRTEPTEAFFGQGTRLTVV.